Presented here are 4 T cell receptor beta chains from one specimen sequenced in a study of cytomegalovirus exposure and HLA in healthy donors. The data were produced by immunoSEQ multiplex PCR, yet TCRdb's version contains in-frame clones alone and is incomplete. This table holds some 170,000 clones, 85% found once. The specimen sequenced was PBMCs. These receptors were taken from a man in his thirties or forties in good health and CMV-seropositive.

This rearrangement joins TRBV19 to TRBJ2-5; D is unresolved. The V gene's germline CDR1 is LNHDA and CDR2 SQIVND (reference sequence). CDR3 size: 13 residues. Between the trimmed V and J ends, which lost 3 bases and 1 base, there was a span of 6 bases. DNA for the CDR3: TGTGCCAGTAGTATGCGGCGCCAAGAGACCCAGTACTTC. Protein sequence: CASSMRRQETQYF.

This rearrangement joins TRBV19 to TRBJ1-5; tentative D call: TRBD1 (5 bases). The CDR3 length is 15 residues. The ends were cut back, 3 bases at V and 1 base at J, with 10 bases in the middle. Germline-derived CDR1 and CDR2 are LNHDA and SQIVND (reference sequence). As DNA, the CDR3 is TGTGCCAGTAGTATTTTGCAGGGAAGCAATCAGCCCCAGCATTTT. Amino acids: CASSILQGSNQPQHF.

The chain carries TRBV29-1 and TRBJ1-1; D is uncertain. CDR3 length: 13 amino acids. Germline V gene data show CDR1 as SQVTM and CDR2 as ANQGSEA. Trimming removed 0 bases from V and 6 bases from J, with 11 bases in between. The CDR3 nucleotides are TGCAGCGTTGAAGATCGCAGGAAGGCTGAAGCTTTCTTT. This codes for CSVEDRRKAEAFF.

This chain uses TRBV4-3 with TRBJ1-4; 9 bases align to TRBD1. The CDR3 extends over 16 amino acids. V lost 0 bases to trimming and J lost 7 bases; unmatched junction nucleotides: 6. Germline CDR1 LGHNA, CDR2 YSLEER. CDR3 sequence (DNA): TGCGCCAGCAGCCAAGATCGGGACAGGGTTATTGAAAAACTGTTTTTT. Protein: CASSQDRDRVIEKLFF.